These 11 T cell receptor beta chains were sequenced from one sample in a study of response to subunit inactivated influenza vaccine. TCRdb called the RT-PCR reads again in MiXCR, with one record for every CDR3 protein. The sample carries 500,000 or so distinct CDR3 sequences, approximately 16% recorded once. This material consisted of CD4+ T cells sorted from PBMCs, taken less than 30 months after vaccination. Receptors were obtained from a man aged 50-75 years who received an inactivated influenza vaccine.

Only a few counts were recorded for this clonotype. This sequence joins TRBV29-1 and TRBJ1-4; D is undetermined. This CDR3 has 15 residues. Trimming removed 0 bases from V and 7 bases from J, with 15 bases in between. The germline gives CDR1 SQVTM, CDR2 ANQGSEA. CDR3 protein: CSVEDRPGISEKLFF. As DNA, the CDR3 is TGCAGCGTTGAAGACCGACCGGGTATCAGTGAAAAACTGTTTTTT.

The V and J genes are TRBV24-1 and TRBJ2-3; D not certain. The length of the CDR3 is 13 residues. Germline CDR1 reads KGHDR; CDR2 reads SFDVKD. V was clipped by 2 bases and J by 2 bases, with 4 bases between them. The CDR3, as DNA: TGTGCCACCAGTGATTCTTACACAGATACGCAGTATTTT. Translated: CATSDSYTDTQYF.

This clonotype has only a few counts. The gene calls are TRBV6-2 or TRBV6-3 and TRBJ1-1; the D is unclear. Between the trimmed V and J ends, which lost 5 bases and 5 bases, there was a span of 12 bases. The CDR3 length is 13 residues. Germline V lookup: CDR1 MNHEY, CDR2 SVGEGT. The CDR3 coding sequence is TGTGCCAGCAGTCGTCCTCTGGGGACTGAAGCTTTCTTT. It codes for CASSRPLGTEAFF.

This clonotype appeared many times. V gene TRBV9 combines with J gene TRBJ1-1; D gene ambiguous. The CDR3 loop spans 12 amino acids. Germline V lookup: CDR1 SGDLS, CDR2 YYNGEE. V was clipped by 0 bases and J by 3 bases, with 3 bases between them. CDR3 nucleotides: TGTGCCAGCAGCGTAGGGGACACTGAAGCTTTCTTT. Its translation: CASSVGDTEAFF.

This clonotype was seen a few times. V usage is TRBV30 and J usage is TRBJ2-7, with D possibly being TRBD1 (6 bases). Germline V gene lookup returns CDR1 GTSNPN and CDR2 SVGIG (reference sequence). V lost 8 bases to trimming and J lost 5 bases, with 16 bases between them. The CDR3 sequence is 12 residues long. The CDR3, as DNA: TGTGCCGGCATTGTAGGGGGTAACGAGCAGTACTTC. The encoded protein is CAGIVGGNEQYF.

This clonotype came up a few times. The chain links TRBV29-1 to TRBJ2-7; TRBD2 agrees at 9 bases. Germline-derived CDR1 and CDR2 are SQVTM and ANQGSEA. J was trimmed by 2 bases and V by 0 bases; bases with no gene match: 8. The CDR3 sequence is 16 residues long. CDR3: CSVEDNLAGLTYEQYF. The CDR3 DNA reads as TGCAGCGTTGAAGATAATCTAGCGGGACTCACCTACGAGCAGTACTTC.

This clonotype has a handful of counts. V usage is TRBV5-1 and J usage is TRBJ2-1, with D unresolved. Deletions cut 0 bases from V and 9 bases from J, with 7 bases between. The CDR3 contains 12 residues. CDR1 and CDR2 from the germline V gene are SGHRS and YFSETQ. For the CDR3, the DNA is TGCGCCAGCAGCTTGGACAGATCTGAGCAGTTCTTC. It encodes CASSLDRSEQFF.

The sample holds a few counts of this clonotype. The chain employs TRBV5-6 and TRBJ1-2; no clear D. Trimming pared 1 base from V and 4 bases from J, leaving 20 bases between. The CDR3 totals 17 residues. The germline gives CDR1 SGHDT, CDR2 YYEEEE. The CDR3, as DNA: TGTGCCAGCAGCTTGAAGGATTTTGGGAGCGGCGCCTATGGCTACACCTTC. This encodes CASSLKDFGSGAYGYTF. Full variable domain (remainder filled in from reference TRBV5-6 and TRBJ1-2): DAGVTQSPTHLIKTRGQQVTLRCSPKSGHDTVSWYQQALGQGPQFIFQYYEEEERQRGNFPDRFSGHQFPNYSSELNVNALLLGDSALYLCASSLKDFGSGAYGYTFGSGTRLTVV.

The table lists this clonotype with a few counts. The V call is TRBV20-1, the J call TRBJ2-3; D remains unclear. From germline, CDR1 is DFQATT and CDR2 SNEGSKA (reference sequence). Trimming stripped 0 bases from V and 0 bases from J, with 16 bases between. The CDR3 is made up of 17 amino acids. The CDR3 is CSARDLRTSSSTDTQYF. The CDR3 nucleotides read TGCAGTGCTAGAGATCTAAGGACGTCTTCTAGCACAGATACGCAGTATTTT.

V is TRBV20-1 and J is TRBJ1-1; 9 bases are a match to TRBD1. This CDR3 spans 16 amino acids. Germline V CDR1 and CDR2: DFQATT, SNEGSKA (reference sequence). V dropped 6 bases and J dropped 4; count of bases not matched to a gene: 15. CDR3 residues: CSALGAKQGAGTEAFF. Written as DNA, the CDR3 is TGCAGTGCCCTTGGTGCAAAACAGGGGGCCGGCACTGAAGCTTTCTTT.

The CDR3 here is CASSKREGSEAFF. Here the CDR3 DNA reads TGTGCCAGCAGCAAGCGGGAAGGGTCTGAAGCTTTCTTT. The gene calls are TRBV3-1 and TRBJ1-1; D remains unclear. Trimming shortened V by 5 bases and J by 6 bases, and 13 bases separated the two germline ends. Germline CDR1 and CDR2: LGHDT and YNNKEL (reference sequence). This CDR3 has 13 residues.